These T cell receptor beta chains were read from a single sample in a study of shared clonotypes between healthy human individuals. The assay was immunoSEQ multiplex PCR, and TCRdb's table has in-frame clones only and misses some. The data hold over 2 million clones, with approximately 94% observed a single time. The sample consisted of naive CD8+ T cells sorted from blood. The receptor set was obtained from a man aged 18 to 29 in good health. Each CDR3 is given with its conserved first and last residue. The order of the fields is clone size, V gene, J gene, CDR3 length, D gene, CDR3 DNA, CDR3 protein. A D gene is named only where the DNA matches it firmly. Some rows have no size entry. The others give once, few or many, or a class for an expanded clone.

clone size: .; V gene: TRBV4-1; J gene: TRBJ2-5; CDR3 length: 15; D gene: .; CDR3 DNA: TGCGCCAGCAGCCAAGAAGCTAGCGTTCAAGAGACCCAGTACTTC; CDR3 protein: CASSQEASVQETQYF
clone size: few; V gene: TRBV19; J gene: TRBJ2-1; CDR3 length: 13; D gene: .; CDR3 DNA: TGTGCCAGTAGTATCGGACTGCGAAATGAGCAGTTCTTC; CDR3 protein: CASSIGLRNEQFF
clone size: .; V gene: TRBV28; J gene: TRBJ2-7; CDR3 length: 14; D gene: TRBD2; CDR3 DNA: TGTGCCAGCAGTGGGAGGGACGGGGTGTACGAGCAGTACTTC; CDR3 protein: CASSGRDGVYEQYF
clone size: .; V gene: TRBV7-8; J gene: TRBJ2-7; CDR3 length: 15; D gene: .; CDR3 DNA: TGTGCCAGCAGTCAAGTCGGTTCCGGCTCCTACGAGCAGTACTTC; CDR3 protein: CASSQVGSGSYEQYF
clone size: .; V gene: TRBV21-1; J gene: TRBJ1-2; CDR3 length: 15; D gene: .; CDR3 DNA: TGTGCCAGCAGCATCAGAGAGGGGGGGAACTATGGCTACACCTTC; CDR3 protein: CASSIREGGNYGYTF
clone size: .; V gene: TRBV13; J gene: TRBJ2-5; CDR3 length: 16; D gene: .; CDR3 DNA: TGTGCCAGCAGCTTAGTCTCAGAGTCCCAACAAGAGACCCAGTACTTC; CDR3 protein: CASSLVSESQQETQYF
clone size: .; V gene: TRBV7-5; J gene: TRBJ1-5; CDR3 length: 15; D gene: .; CDR3 DNA: TGTGCCAGAAGCTCGGGACATACTTTCAATCAGCCCCAGCATTTT; CDR3 protein: CARSSGHTFNQPQHF
clone size: .; V gene: TRBV4-3; J gene: TRBJ1-2; CDR3 length: 16; D gene: .; CDR3 DNA: TGCGCCAGCAGCCAAGAATTGGAGGGCATTTCCTATGGCTACACCTTC; CDR3 protein: CASSQELEGISYGYTF
clone size: few; V gene: TRBV9; J gene: TRBJ2-7; CDR3 length: 13; D gene: .; CDR3 DNA: TGTGCCAGCAGCGTAACCCCCTCCTACGAGCAGTACTTC; CDR3 protein: CASSVTPSYEQYF
clone size: .; V gene: TRBV28; J gene: TRBJ1-3; CDR3 length: 15; D gene: .; CDR3 DNA: TGTGCCAGCAGCTGGGTTATCGGTGGGGGAAACACCATATATTTT; CDR3 protein: CASSWVIGGGNTIYF
clone size: .; V gene: TRBV7-9; J gene: TRBJ1-2; CDR3 length: 15; D gene: .; CDR3 DNA: TGTGCCAGCAGCTTAGGCGGACAAGCGAACTATGGCTACACCTTC; CDR3 protein: CASSLGGQANYGYTF
clone size: .; V gene: TRBV4-1; J gene: TRBJ2-7; CDR3 length: 15; D gene: .; CDR3 DNA: TGCGCCAGCAGCGTAAGCCGGGACGGAGCCTACGAGCAGTACTTC; CDR3 protein: CASSVSRDGAYEQYF
clone size: .; V gene: TRBV2; J gene: TRBJ2-7; CDR3 length: 14; D gene: .; CDR3 DNA: TGTGCCAGCATAGGGGGGAACCTATCCTACGAGCAGTACTTC; CDR3 protein: CASIGGNLSYEQYF
clone size: once; V gene: TRBV6-1; J gene: TRBJ2-7; CDR3 length: 15; D gene: TRBD2; CDR3 DNA: TGTGCCAGCAGTGACAGGGTCAGCGGGGGCGGCGAGCAGTACTTC; CDR3 protein: CASSDRVSGGGEQYF
clone size: .; V gene: TRBV19; J gene: TRBJ2-1; CDR3 length: 12; D gene: .; CDR3 DNA: TGTGCCAGTAGGACCGGATACAATGAGCAGTTCTTC; CDR3 protein: CASRTGYNEQFF